The present entry profiles one T cell receptor beta chain with its context. Trimming pared 0 bases from V and 1 base from J, leaving 7 bases between. This CDR3 contains 14 residues. CDR1 SGDLS and CDR2 YYNGEE come from the germline V gene. These data come from a study of blood T cell repertoires in COVID-19. Sequenced by immunoSEQ multiplex PCR; TCRdb stores in-frame clones only, minus some. This sample yields about 270,000 clones, of which around 87% are seen a single time; less than 2.5% belongs to the top ten. This TCR derives from a woman aged 18-30 years who had recovered from COVID-19. This sequence joins TRBV9 and TRBJ1-1; D call uncertain. The sequenced sample was PBMCs or T cells enriched from blood (not recorded which). CDR3 coding DNA: TGTGCCAGCAGCGTAGCCCCCGGGAACACTGAAGCTTTCTTT. Translating gives CASSVAPGNTEAFF.